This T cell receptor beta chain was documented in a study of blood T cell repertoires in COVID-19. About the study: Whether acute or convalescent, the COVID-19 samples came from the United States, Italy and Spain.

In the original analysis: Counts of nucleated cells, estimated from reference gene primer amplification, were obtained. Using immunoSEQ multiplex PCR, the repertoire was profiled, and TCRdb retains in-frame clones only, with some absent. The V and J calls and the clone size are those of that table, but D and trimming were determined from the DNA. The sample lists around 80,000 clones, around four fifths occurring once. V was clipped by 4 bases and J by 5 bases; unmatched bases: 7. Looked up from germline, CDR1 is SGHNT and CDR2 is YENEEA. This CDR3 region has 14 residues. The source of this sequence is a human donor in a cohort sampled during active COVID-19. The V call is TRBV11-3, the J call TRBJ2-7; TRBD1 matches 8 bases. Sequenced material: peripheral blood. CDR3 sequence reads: CASSSRDRPNEQYF. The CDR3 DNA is TGTGCCAGCAGCTCCCGGGACAGGCCGAACGAGCAGTACTTC.